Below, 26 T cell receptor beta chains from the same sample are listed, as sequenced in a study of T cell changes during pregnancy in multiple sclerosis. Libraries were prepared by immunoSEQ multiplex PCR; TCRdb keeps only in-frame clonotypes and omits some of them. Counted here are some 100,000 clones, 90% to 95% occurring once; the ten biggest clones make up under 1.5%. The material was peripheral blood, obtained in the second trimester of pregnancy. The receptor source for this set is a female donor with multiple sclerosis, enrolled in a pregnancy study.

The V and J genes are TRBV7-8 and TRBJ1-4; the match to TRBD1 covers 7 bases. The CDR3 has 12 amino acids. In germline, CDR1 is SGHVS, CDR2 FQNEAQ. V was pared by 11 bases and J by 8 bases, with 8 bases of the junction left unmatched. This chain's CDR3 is CAVWQGGEKLFF. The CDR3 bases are TGTGCCGTGTGGCAGGGGGGAGAAAAACTGTTTTTT.

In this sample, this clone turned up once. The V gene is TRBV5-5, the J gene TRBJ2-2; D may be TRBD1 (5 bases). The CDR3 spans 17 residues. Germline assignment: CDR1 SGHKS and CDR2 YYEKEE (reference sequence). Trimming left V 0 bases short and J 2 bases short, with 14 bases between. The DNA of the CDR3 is TGTGCCAGCAGCTTGGGCTCCTTGGGGCTAAACACCGGGGAGCTGTTTTTT. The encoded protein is CASSLGSLGLNTGELFF.

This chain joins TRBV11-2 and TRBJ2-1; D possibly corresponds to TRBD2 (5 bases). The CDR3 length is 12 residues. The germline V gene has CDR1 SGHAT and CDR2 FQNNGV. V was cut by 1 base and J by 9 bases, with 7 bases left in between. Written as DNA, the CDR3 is TGTGCCAGCAGCTTAGCGGGGAGTGAGCAGTTCTTC. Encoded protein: CASSLAGSEQFF.

Here the CDR3 DNA reads TGTGCCAGCAGCGAACGGAGGACTAGCGGTAACTACGAGCAGTACTTC. This gives the protein CASSERRTSGNYEQYF. V gene TRBV21-1 combines with J gene TRBJ2-7; the table's D call of TRBD2 was not tested on the DNA. TRBV21-1 is reported as a pseudogene. CDR3 length equals 16 residues.

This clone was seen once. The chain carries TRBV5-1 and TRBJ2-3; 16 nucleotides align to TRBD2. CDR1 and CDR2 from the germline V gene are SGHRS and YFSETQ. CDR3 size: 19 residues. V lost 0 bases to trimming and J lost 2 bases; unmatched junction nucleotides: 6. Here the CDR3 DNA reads TGCGCCAGCAGCTTGGACGGGACTAGCGGGGGGGCGAACACAGATACGCAGTATTTT. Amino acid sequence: CASSLDGTSGGANTDTQYF.

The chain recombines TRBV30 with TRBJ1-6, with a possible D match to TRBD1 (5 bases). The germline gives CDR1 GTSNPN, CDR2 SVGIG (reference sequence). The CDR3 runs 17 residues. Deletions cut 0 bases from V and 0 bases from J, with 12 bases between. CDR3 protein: CAWSVGRVGSYNSPLHF. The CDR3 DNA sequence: TGTGCCTGGAGTGTGGGCAGGGTAGGCTCCTATAATTCACCCCTCCACTTT. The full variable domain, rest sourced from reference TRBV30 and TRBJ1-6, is SQTIHQWPATLVQPVGSPLSLECTVEGTSNPNLYWYRQAAGRGLQLLFYSVGIGQISSEVPQNLSASRPQDRQFILSSKKLLLSDSGFYLCAWSVGRVGSYNSPLHFGNGTRLTVT.

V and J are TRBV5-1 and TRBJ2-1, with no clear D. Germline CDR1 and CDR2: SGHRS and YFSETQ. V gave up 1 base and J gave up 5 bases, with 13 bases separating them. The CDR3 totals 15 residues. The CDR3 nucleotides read TGCGCCAGCAGCTTGTTTCAGGATCCTGACAATGAGCAGTTCTTC. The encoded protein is CASSLFQDPDNEQFF. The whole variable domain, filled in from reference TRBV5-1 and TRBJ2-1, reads KAGVTQTPRYLIKTRGQQVTLSCSPISGHRSVSWYQQTPGQGLQFLFEYFSETQRNKGNFPGRFSGRQFSNSRSEMNVSTLELGDSALYLCASSLFQDPDNEQFFGPGTRLTVL.

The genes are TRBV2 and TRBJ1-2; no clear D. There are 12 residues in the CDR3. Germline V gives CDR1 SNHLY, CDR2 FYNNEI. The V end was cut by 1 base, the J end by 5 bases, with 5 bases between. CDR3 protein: CASSEVPYGYTF. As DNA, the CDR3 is TGTGCCAGCAGTGAAGTCCCTTATGGCTACACCTTC. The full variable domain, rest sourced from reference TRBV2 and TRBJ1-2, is EPEVTQTPSHQVTQMGQEVILRCVPISNHLYFYWYRQILGQKVEFLVSFYNNEISEKSEIFDDQFSVERPDGSNFTLKIRSTKLEDSAMYFCASSEVPYGYTFGSGTRLTVV.

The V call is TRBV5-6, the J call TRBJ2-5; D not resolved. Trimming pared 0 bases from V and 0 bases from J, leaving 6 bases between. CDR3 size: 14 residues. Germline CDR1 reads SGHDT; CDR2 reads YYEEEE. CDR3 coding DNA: TGTGCCAGCAGCTTGGTGGGCGACCAAGAGACCCAGTACTTC. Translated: CASSLVGDQETQYF.

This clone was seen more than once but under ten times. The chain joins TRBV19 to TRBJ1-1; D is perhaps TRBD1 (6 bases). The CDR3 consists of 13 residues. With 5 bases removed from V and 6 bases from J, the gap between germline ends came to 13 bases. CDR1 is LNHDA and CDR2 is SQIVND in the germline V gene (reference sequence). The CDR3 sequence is CASSQHRAAEAFF. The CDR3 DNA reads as TGTGCCAGTAGTCAACACAGGGCGGCTGAAGCTTTCTTT.

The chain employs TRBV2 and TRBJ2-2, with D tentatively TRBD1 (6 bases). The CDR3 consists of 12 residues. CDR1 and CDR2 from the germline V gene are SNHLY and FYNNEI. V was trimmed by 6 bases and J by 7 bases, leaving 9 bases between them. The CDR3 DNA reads TGTGCCAGCAGAATGGACAGCGGGGAGCTGTTTTTT. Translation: CASRMDSGELFF.

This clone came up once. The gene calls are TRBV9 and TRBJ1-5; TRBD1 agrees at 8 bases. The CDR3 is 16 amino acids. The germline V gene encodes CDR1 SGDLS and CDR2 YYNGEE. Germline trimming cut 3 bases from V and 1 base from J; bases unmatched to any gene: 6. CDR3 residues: CASSAGQGVSNQPQHF. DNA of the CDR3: TGTGCCAGCAGCGCAGGACAGGGAGTAAGCAATCAGCCCCAGCATTTT.

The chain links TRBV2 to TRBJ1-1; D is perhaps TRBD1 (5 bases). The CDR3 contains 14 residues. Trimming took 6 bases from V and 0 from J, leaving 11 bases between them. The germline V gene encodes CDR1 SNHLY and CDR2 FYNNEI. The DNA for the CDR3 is TGTGCCAGCAGGGAGGGACGTCTGAACACTGAAGCTTTCTTT. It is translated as CASREGRLNTEAFF.

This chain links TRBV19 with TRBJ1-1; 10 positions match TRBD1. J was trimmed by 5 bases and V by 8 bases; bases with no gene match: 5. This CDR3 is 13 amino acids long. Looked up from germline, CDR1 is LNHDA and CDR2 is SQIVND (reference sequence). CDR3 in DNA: TGTGCCAGTTCCAGGACAGGGGGGACTGAAGCTTTCTTT. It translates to CASSRTGGTEAFF. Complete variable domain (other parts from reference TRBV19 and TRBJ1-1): DGGITQSPKYLFRKEGQNVTLSCEQNLNHDAMYWYRQDPGQGLRLIYYSQIVNDFQKGDIAEGYSVSREKKESFPLTVTSAQKNPTAFYLCASSRTGGTEAFFGQGTRLTVV.

DNA for the CDR3: TGTGCCAGTAGTACGGGACTAGCGCTTGGGAATGAGCAGTTCTTC. It specifies CASSTGLALGNEQFF. The V gene is TRBV19, the J gene TRBJ2-1; 10 bases line up with TRBD2. Trimming at V came to 4 bases and at J to 7 bases, leaving 7 bases not matched to a gene. Germline V gives CDR1 LNHDA, CDR2 SQIVND (reference sequence). The CDR3 totals 15 residues.

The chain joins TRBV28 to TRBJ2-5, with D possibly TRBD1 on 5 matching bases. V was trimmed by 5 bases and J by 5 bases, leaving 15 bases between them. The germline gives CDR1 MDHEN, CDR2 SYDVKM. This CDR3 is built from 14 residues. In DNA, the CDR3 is TGTGCCAGCAGTGGGCAGGGTGGTAGTGAGACCCAGTACTTC. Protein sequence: CASSGQGGSETQYF.

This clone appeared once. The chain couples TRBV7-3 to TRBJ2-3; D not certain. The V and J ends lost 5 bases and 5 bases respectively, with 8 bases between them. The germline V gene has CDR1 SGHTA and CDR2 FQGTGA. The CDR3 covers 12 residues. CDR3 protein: CASSVPGDTQYF. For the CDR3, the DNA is TGTGCCAGCAGCGTCCCCGGAGATACGCAGTATTTT.

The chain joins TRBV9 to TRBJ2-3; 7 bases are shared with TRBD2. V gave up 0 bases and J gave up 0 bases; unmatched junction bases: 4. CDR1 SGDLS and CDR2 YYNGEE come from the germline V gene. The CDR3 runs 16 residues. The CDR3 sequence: CASSVASGASTDTQYF. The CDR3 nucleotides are TGTGCCAGCAGCGTAGCAAGCGGGGCTAGCACAGATACGCAGTATTTT.

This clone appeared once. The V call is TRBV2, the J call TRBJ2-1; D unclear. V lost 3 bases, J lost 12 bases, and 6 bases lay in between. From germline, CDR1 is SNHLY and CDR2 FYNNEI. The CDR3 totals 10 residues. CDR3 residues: CASSDSRQFF. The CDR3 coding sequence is TGTGCCAGCAGTGACAGTCGGCAGTTCTTC.

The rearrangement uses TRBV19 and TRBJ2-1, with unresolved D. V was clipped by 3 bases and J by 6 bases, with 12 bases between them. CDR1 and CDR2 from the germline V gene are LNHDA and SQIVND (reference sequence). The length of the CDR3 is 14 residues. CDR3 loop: CASSISVSSNEQFF. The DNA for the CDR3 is TGTGCCAGTAGTATCTCCGTCTCCAGCAATGAGCAGTTCTTC.

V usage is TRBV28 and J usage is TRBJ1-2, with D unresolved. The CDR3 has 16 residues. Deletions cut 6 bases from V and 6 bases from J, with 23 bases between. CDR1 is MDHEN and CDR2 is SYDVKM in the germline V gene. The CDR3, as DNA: TGTGCCAGCAGCCTGTCCCCTCACGGGGAAGGAAATGGCTACACCTTC. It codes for CASSLSPHGEGNGYTF.

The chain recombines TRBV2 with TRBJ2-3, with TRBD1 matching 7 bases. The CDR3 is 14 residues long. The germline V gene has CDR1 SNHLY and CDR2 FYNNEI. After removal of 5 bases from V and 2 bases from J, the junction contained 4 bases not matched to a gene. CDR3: CASSLQGYTDTQYF. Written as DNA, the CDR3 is TGTGCCAGCAGTTTACAGGGGTACACAGATACGCAGTATTTT.

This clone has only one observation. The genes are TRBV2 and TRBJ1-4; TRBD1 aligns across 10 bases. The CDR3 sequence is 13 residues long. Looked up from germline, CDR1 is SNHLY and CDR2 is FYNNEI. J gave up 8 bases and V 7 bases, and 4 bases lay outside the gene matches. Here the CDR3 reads CASTGQGREKLFF. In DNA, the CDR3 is TGTGCCAGCACGGGACAGGGGAGAGAAAAACTGTTTTTT. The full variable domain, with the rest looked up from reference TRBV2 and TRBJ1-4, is EPEVTQTPSHQVTQMGQEVILRCVPISNHLYFYWYRQILGQKVEFLVSFYNNEISEKSEIFDDQFSVERPDGSNFTLKIRSTKLEDSAMYFCASTGQGREKLFFGSGTQLSVL.

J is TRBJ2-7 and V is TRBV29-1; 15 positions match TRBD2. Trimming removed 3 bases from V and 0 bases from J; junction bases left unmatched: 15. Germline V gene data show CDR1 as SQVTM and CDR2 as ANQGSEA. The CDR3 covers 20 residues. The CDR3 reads CSVEGLAGGNLRETSYEQYF. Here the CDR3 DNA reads TGCAGCGTTGAGGGACTAGCGGGGGGTAACCTTCGAGAGACCTCCTACGAGCAGTACTTC.

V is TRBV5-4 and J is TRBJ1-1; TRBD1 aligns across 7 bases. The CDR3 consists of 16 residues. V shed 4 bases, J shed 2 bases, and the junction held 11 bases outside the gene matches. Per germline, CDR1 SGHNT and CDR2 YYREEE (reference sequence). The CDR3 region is CASSDVGRQGNTEAFF. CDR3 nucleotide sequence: TGTGCCAGCAGCGACGTGGGCAGACAGGGAAACACTGAAGCTTTCTTT.

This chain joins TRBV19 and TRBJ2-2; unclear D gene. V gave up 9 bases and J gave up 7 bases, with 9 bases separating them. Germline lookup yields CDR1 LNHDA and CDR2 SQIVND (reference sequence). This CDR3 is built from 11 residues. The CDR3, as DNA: TGTGCCAGCGGTGCTTTCGGGGAGCTGTTTTTT. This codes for CASGAFGELFF.